The TCR beta chain described here comes from a study of blood T cell repertoires in COVID-19. The protocol was immunoSEQ multiplex PCR, while the TCRdb copy is restricted to in-frame clones and leaves out a portion. This table holds about 45,000 clones, over 80% found once. Sequenced sample: peripheral blood. The receptor comes from a man at least 80 years old in a cohort sampled during active COVID-19.

DNA for the CDR3: TGTGCCAGCAGTGAACCGACAGGGATGGAGACCCAGTACTTC. Translating it yields CASSEPTGMETQYF. V is TRBV6-1 and J is TRBJ2-5; 7 positions agree with TRBD1. V shed 2 bases and J 5 bases; nucleotides not matched to a gene: 5. The CDR3 consists of 14 residues. Germline loops: CDR1 MNHNS, CDR2 SASEGT.